Listed here are 3 T cell receptor beta chains from one sample, sequenced in a study of OX40 agonist ivuxolimab in advanced cancers. TCRdb keeps only in-frame clones here, not all; method: immunoSEQ multiplex PCR. The sample contains roughly 15,000 clones, over 75% of which appear only once. The material was CD4+ or CD8+ T cells sorted from blood, obtained in a trial of the OX40 agonist ivuxolimab. These receptors were collected from an adult with an advanced solid tumor such as melanoma, head and neck, liver or kidney cancer.

The chain combines TRBV7-9 with TRBJ1-1; D not resolved. This CDR3 has 15 residues. V was cut by 4 bases and J by 5 bases, with 17 bases left in between. Germline assignment: CDR1 SEHNR and CDR2 FQNEAQ (reference sequence). CDR3 sequence reads: CASSSFMGLLTEAFF. The CDR3 region has the DNA TGTGCCAGCAGCTCATTCATGGGGTTGTTAACTGAAGCTTTCTTT.

The chain is built from TRBV12-2 and TRBJ1-1. TRBV12-2 is a pseudogene segment. CDR3 size: 18 residues. The CDR3 spells CASRLYPGSRRPNTEAFF. CDR3 bases: TGTGCAAGTCGCTTATACCCCGGATCGAGAAGGCCGAACACTGAAGCTTTCTTT.

The chain links TRBV25-1 to TRBJ1-2; tentative D call: TRBD1 (6 bases). CDR1 is MGHDK and CDR2 is SYGVNS in the germline V gene. The CDR3 consists of 13 residues. Trimming stripped 3 bases from V and 9 bases from J, with 14 bases between. CDR3 loop: CASSEDSSRSYTF. CDR3 nucleotides: TGTGCCAGCAGTGAGGACAGCAGCAGGAGCTACACCTTC.